This TCR beta chain was found in a study of T cells in Graves' hyperthyroidism and ophthalmopathy. The study, taken as a whole, reports: In blood, most of the thyroid clonotypes expanded above 0.001 were also present. Ophthalmopathy onset followed model prediction by a median around 6.9 months.

RNA transcripts gave rise to amplified TCR beta CDR3 regions. A set of HTBI primers served as the primers for a first-round RT-PCR of the TCR CDR3. TCRdb ran MiXCR on the multiplex PCR reads and lists one entry per CDR3 protein. The repertoire holds almost 500,000 distinct CDR3 sequences, with approximately 23% as singletons. Per the germline V gene, CDR1 is SGHTA and CDR2 is FQGNSA. Trimming took 6 bases from V and 5 from J; bases not matched to a gene: 14. The CDR3 is made up of 16 amino acids. In the case of this clonotype: Its target is unknown.

Uncontrolled infection, other autoimmune disease, pregnancy or lactation led to exclusion. The study based diagnoses on clinical symptoms, serum thyroxine and TRAb, thyroid ultrasound and orbital computed tomography. The clonotype originates from a woman in her seventies with Graves' ophthalmopathy. Sequences were obtained from blood. This chain joins TRBV7-2 and TRBJ2-3; 7 positions agree with TRBD2. The CDR3 here is CASRQTSSRSGDTQYF. DNA for the CDR3: TGTGCCAGCAGACAGACTAGCAGCCGATCCGGAGATACGCAGTATTTT.